This T cell receptor beta chain was observed in a study of blood T cell repertoires in COVID-19. The protocol was immunoSEQ multiplex PCR, while the TCRdb copy is restricted to in-frame clones and leaves out a portion. The sample lists roughly 270,000 clones, 85% seen once, with around 2.5% in the top ten. The germline V gene encodes CDR1 KGHSH and CDR2 LQKENI. CDR3 size: 16 residues. V shed 5 bases and J 2 bases; nucleotides not matched to a gene: 8. Residents of 24 US areas, aged roughly 18 to 89 years, made up the participants. This sequence originates from a woman aged 45-65 years who had recovered from COVID-19. This chain links TRBV18 with TRBJ1-2; 10 bases are a match to TRBD1. Sample: PBMCs or T cells enriched from blood (not recorded which). CDR3 in DNA: TGTGCCAGCTCATCGATCGACAGGGGGCGAAACTATGGCTACACCTTC. Its translation is CASSSIDRGRNYGYTF.